What follows are 13 T cell receptor beta chains derived from one specimen sequenced in a study of T cell changes during pregnancy in multiple sclerosis. Produced via immunoSEQ multiplex PCR; TCRdb's table is partial and in-frame only. The top ten hold less than 2.5% of the sample, which has tens of thousands of clones, 85% to 95% seen once. Specimen: peripheral blood, collected in the third trimester of pregnancy. Receptors originate from a female donor with multiple sclerosis, enrolled in a pregnancy study.

V gene TRBV28 combines with J gene TRBJ1-1, with 9 bases matching TRBD1. V lost 4 bases, J lost 7 bases, and 7 bases stayed unmatched. Per the germline V gene, CDR1 is MDHEN and CDR2 is SYDVKM. The CDR3 length is 14 residues. The CDR3 here is CASSSQGAQDEAFF. The DNA for the CDR3 is TGTGCCAGCAGTTCACAGGGGGCGCAGGATGAAGCTTTCTTT.

The chain carries TRBV27 and TRBJ2-7; tentatively, D is TRBD1 (6 bases). The CDR3 has 13 amino acids. Germline loops: CDR1 MNHEY, CDR2 SMNVEV (reference sequence). The V gene lost 4 bases and the J gene lost 2 bases, with 9 bases spanning the gap. CDR3 amino acids: CASSWTATYEQYF. In DNA form, the CDR3 reads TGTGCCAGCAGTTGGACAGCGACCTACGAGCAGTACTTC.

The CDR3 DNA is TGTGCCAGCAGCTTGGCTAGCGGGAGTCTGGCCGGGGAGCTGTTTTTT. Its translation is CASSLASGSLAGELFF. The chain carries TRBV5-8 and TRBJ2-2, with 10 bases identical to TRBD2. The CDR3 contains 16 residues. V trimming: 0 bases; J trimming: 6 bases; junction bases outside the gene matches: 5. Looked up from germline, CDR1 is SGHTS and CDR2 is YDEGEE.

V is TRBV9 and J is TRBJ1-1; perhaps TRBD1 as D (5 bases). The germline V gene has CDR1 SGDLS and CDR2 YYNGEE. V was pared by 3 bases and J by 8 bases, with 11 bases between. The CDR3 length is 12 residues. CDR3 in DNA: TGTGCCAGCAGCGGGACATCTACAGAAGCTTTCTTT. Translated, it gives CASSGTSTEAFF.

This sequence joins TRBV19 and TRBJ1-1, with a tentative D call TRBD1 (5 bases). CDR1 and CDR2 from the germline V gene are LNHDA and SQIVND (reference sequence). The CDR3 is 18 amino acids. The V gene lost 1 base and the J gene lost 0 bases, with 18 bases spanning the gap. The CDR3 DNA follows: TGTGCCAGTAGTATAGGCCGGGGGATGGCCTCCTTGAACACTGAAGCTTTCTTT. Protein: CASSIGRGMASLNTEAFF. The full variable domain, its missing parts supplied by reference TRBV19 and TRBJ1-1, is DGGITQSPKYLFRKEGQNVTLSCEQNLNHDAMYWYRQDPGQGLRLIYYSQIVNDFQKGDIAEGYSVSREKKESFPLTVTSAQKNPTAFYLCASSIGRGMASLNTEAFFGQGTRLTVV.

The sample holds one count of this clone. The rearrangement links TRBV27 to TRBJ2-5; 8 positions agree with TRBD1. The CDR3 spans 12 residues. V lost 6 bases and J lost 11; bases outside the gene matches: 8. The V gene's germline CDR1 is MNHEY and CDR2 SMNVEV (reference sequence). This CDR3 reads CASRAGGNEQYF. CDR3 nucleotide sequence: TGTGCCAGCAGAGCAGGGGGCAATGAGCAGTACTTC.

CDR3 bases: TGTGCCAGCAGTGAAGGGACAGGACGAGATACGCAGTATTTT. Its translation is CASSEGTGRDTQYF. This chain joins TRBV28 and TRBJ2-3; TRBD1 matches at 8 bases. The germline V gene encodes CDR1 MDHEN and CDR2 SYDVKM. The V gene end was trimmed by 5 bases and the J gene end by 5 bases; junction bases not matched to a gene: 6. The CDR3 is 14 amino acids.

This clone appeared a single time. This chain uses TRBV29-1 with TRBJ2-7, with 9 positions matching TRBD1. Germline V lookup: CDR1 SQVTM, CDR2 ANQGSEA. The CDR3 has 15 residues. Unmatched junction bases numbered 9, after V lost 6 bases and J lost 0 bases. The CDR3 DNA reads as TGCAGCGTGGAGGGACAGGGCAGACTCTCCTACGAGCAGTACTTC. Its translation: CSVEGQGRLSYEQYF.

This rearrangement joins TRBV6-4 to TRBJ2-1; 10 bases line up with TRBD2. The CDR3 loop spans 15 amino acids. V was pared by 4 bases and J by 3 bases, with 3 bases of the junction left unmatched. Looked up from germline, CDR1 is MRHNA and CDR2 is SNTAGT. CDR3 coding DNA: TGTGCCAGCAGTGTCCTAGCGGGAGACTACAATGAGCAGTTCTTC. Translation: CASSVLAGDYNEQFF.

The chain links TRBV5-1 to TRBJ1-2, with D hard to call. There are 15 residues in the CDR3. V was pared by 4 bases and J by 6 bases, with 19 bases between. The V gene's germline CDR1 is SGHRS and CDR2 YFSETQ. Written as DNA, the CDR3 is TGCGCCAGCAGCCCCAACCCCAGGTCTCAGGATGGCTACACCTTC. Translating it yields CASSPNPRSQDGYTF.

The chain combines TRBV7-8 with TRBJ2-7; TRBD2 matches 8 bases. The germline gives CDR1 SGHVS, CDR2 FQNEAQ. This CDR3 is 15 amino acids long. V lost 1 base, J lost 0 bases, and 2 bases stayed unmatched. CDR3 nucleotides: TGTGCCAGCAGCTTAGAACGGGAGGGCTCCTACGAGCAGTACTTC. Translating it yields CASSLEREGSYEQYF.

The chain recombines TRBV27 with TRBJ2-1; 7 bases line up with TRBD2. Trimming at V came to 0 bases and at J to 15 bases, leaving 8 bases not matched to a gene. This CDR3 region has 13 residues. Per the germline V gene, CDR1 is MNHEY and CDR2 is SMNVEV (reference sequence). The CDR3 loop is CASSLSRGGSLFF. In DNA, the CDR3 is TGTGCCAGCAGTTTATCGAGGGGCGGGAGCCTGTTCTTC.

V usage is TRBV7-2 and J usage is TRBJ2-7; 7 nucleotides agree with TRBD1. CDR3 length: 15 residues. Losses at the gene ends were 2 bases for V and 2 bases for J; bases not matched to a gene: 6. CDR1 is SGHTA, CDR2 FQGNSA, per germline. CDR3 in amino acids: CASSLTSTGTYEQYF. DNA of the CDR3: TGTGCCAGCAGCTTAACCTCGACAGGGACCTACGAGCAGTACTTC.